The rows below give T cell receptor beta chains drawn from one sample of a study of response to subunit inactivated influenza vaccine. MiXCR, applied by TCRdb to the RT-PCR reads, yields one record per CDR3 protein. The table shows over 750,000 distinct CDR3 sequences, with approximately 22% occurring only once. The sequencing used PBMCs from blood, collected about 5 days after vaccination. These receptors were collected from a man aged 50-59 years who received an inactivated influenza vaccine. Each CDR3 is given with its conserved first and last residue. The D gene is left open where the match is weak. Where a row states a size, it is once, few, many or the class of an expanded clone; other rows omit it.

v_call	j_call	cdr3_length	d_call	clone_size	cdr3_aa	cdr3_nt
TRBV30	TRBJ2-3	11	NA	NA	CAGGITDTQYF	TGTGCGGGGGGTATCACAGATACGCAGTATTTT
TRBV6-1	TRBJ2-7	15	TRBD1	NA	CASSETGAFTYEQYF	TGTGCCAGCAGTGAAACAGGGGCCTTCACCTACGAGCAGTACTTC
TRBV5-1	TRBJ2-1	12	NA	NA	CASSLLLDEQFF	TGCGCCAGCAGCTTGCTTCTCGATGAGCAGTTCTTC
TRBV9	TRBJ2-1	16	TRBD2	once	CASSVAASGPYNEQFF	TGTGCCAGCAGCGTAGCGGCTAGCGGGCCATACAATGAGCAGTTCTTC
TRBV20-1	TRBJ1-5	14	NA	few	CSAMIGGSNQPQHF	TGCAGTGCTATGATAGGGGGGAGCAATCAGCCCCAGCATTTT
TRBV29-1	TRBJ2-7	15	NA	few	CSANLNRGTTYEQYF	TGCAGCGCAAACCTCAACCGGGGTACTACCTACGAGCAGTACTTC
TRBV24-1	TRBJ2-1	15	NA	many	CATSDLRGIDNEQFF	TGTGCCACCAGTGATTTGCGGGGGATCGACAATGAGCAGTTCTTC
TRBV6-5	TRBJ2-1	15	NA	NA	CASSYSAGASNEQFF	TGTGCCAGCAGTTACTCGGCCGGGGCGTCCAATGAGCAGTTCTTC
TRBV28	TRBJ2-5	15	NA	NA	CASSLGGAEGETQYF	TGTGCCAGCAGTTTAGGGGGGGCCGAGGGGGAGACCCAGTACTTC
TRBV24-1	TRBJ2-3	16	NA	NA	CATSDFVRGGADTQYF	TGTGCCACCAGTGATTTTGTGCGGGGAGGCGCAGATACGCAGTATTTT
TRBV5-1	TRBJ2-2	14	TRBD1	few	CASSPDRGNGELFF	TGCGCCAGCAGCCCCGACAGGGGCAACGGGGAGCTGTTTTTT
TRBV12-3/TRBV12-4	TRBJ2-7	14	TRBD2	NA	CASSGGGEGYEQYF	TGTGCCAGCAGTGGGGGTGGGGAGGGCTACGAGCAGTACTTC
TRBV2	TRBJ1-1	12	NA	few	CASTSQGAWAFF	TGTGCCAGCACCTCCCAGGGAGCTTGGGCTTTCTTT
TRBV12-3/TRBV12-4	TRBJ2-1	15	NA	NA	CASSSEGYSYNEQFF	TGTGCCAGCAGTTCAGAGGGGTACTCCTACAATGAGCAGTTCTTC
TRBV20-1	TRBJ1-1	14	NA	NA	CSVTGLAVATEAFF	TGCAGTGTCACGGGACTGGCGGTGGCGACTGAAGCTTTCTTT
TRBV7-2	TRBJ2-5	14	NA	many	CASSRDQYQETQYF	TGTGCCAGCAGCAGAGACCAATACCAAGAGACCCAGTACTTC
TRBV7-9	TRBJ2-1	13	NA	few	CASSQDRTNEQFF	TGTGCCAGCAGCCAGGACAGAACCAATGAGCAGTTCTTC
TRBV25-1	TRBJ2-7	15	TRBD1	many	CASSTDRAFTYEQYF	TGTGCCAGCAGTACTGACAGGGCCTTTACCTACGAGCAGTACTTC
TRBV15	TRBJ2-7	15	TRBD2	few	CATSRDRGTSGEQYF	TGTGCCACCAGCAGAGATCGGGGGACTAGTGGCGAGCAGTACTTC
TRBV5-6	TRBJ1-1	17	TRBD1	many	CASSLGQTGGGTTEAFF	TGTGCCAGCAGCTTGGGACAGACAGGGGGAGGGACCACTGAAGCTTTCTTT
TRBV5-1	TRBJ2-2	14	NA	few	CASSPVATTGELFF	TGCGCCAGCTCGCCCGTAGCGACCACCGGGGAGCTGTTTTTT
TRBV7-2	TRBJ2-6	14	NA	few	CASSPSPGANVLTF	TGTGCCAGCAGCCCCTCACCTGGGGCCAACGTCCTGACTTTC
TRBV12-3/TRBV12-4	TRBJ2-3	16	NA	NA	CASSRPGSGSPDTQYF	TGTGCCAGCAGTAGGCCAGGGTCTGGGTCCCCAGATACGCAGTATTTT
TRBV7-2	TRBJ2-5	14	NA	many	CASSSGLGPETQYF	TGTGCCAGCAGCTCAGGACTTGGGCCAGAGACCCAGTACTTC
TRBV7-2	TRBJ2-7	14	NA	few	CASSLDQGPGEQYF	TGTGCCAGCAGCTTAGATCAGGGGCCAGGGGAGCAGTACTTC
TRBV24-1	TRBJ2-5	15	NA	NA	CATSDTGTAAETQYF	TGTGCCACCAGTGACACCGGGACGGCGGCGGAGACCCAGTACTTC
TRBV18	TRBJ1-1	13	NA	NA	CASSPEDLGLAFF	TGTGCCAGCTCACCAGAGGACCTTGGACTAGCTTTCTTT
TRBV7-8	TRBJ2-6	17	NA	NA	CASSLRRGASGANVLTF	TGTGCCAGCAGCTTACGACGAGGGGCTTCTGGGGCCAACGTCCTGACTTTC